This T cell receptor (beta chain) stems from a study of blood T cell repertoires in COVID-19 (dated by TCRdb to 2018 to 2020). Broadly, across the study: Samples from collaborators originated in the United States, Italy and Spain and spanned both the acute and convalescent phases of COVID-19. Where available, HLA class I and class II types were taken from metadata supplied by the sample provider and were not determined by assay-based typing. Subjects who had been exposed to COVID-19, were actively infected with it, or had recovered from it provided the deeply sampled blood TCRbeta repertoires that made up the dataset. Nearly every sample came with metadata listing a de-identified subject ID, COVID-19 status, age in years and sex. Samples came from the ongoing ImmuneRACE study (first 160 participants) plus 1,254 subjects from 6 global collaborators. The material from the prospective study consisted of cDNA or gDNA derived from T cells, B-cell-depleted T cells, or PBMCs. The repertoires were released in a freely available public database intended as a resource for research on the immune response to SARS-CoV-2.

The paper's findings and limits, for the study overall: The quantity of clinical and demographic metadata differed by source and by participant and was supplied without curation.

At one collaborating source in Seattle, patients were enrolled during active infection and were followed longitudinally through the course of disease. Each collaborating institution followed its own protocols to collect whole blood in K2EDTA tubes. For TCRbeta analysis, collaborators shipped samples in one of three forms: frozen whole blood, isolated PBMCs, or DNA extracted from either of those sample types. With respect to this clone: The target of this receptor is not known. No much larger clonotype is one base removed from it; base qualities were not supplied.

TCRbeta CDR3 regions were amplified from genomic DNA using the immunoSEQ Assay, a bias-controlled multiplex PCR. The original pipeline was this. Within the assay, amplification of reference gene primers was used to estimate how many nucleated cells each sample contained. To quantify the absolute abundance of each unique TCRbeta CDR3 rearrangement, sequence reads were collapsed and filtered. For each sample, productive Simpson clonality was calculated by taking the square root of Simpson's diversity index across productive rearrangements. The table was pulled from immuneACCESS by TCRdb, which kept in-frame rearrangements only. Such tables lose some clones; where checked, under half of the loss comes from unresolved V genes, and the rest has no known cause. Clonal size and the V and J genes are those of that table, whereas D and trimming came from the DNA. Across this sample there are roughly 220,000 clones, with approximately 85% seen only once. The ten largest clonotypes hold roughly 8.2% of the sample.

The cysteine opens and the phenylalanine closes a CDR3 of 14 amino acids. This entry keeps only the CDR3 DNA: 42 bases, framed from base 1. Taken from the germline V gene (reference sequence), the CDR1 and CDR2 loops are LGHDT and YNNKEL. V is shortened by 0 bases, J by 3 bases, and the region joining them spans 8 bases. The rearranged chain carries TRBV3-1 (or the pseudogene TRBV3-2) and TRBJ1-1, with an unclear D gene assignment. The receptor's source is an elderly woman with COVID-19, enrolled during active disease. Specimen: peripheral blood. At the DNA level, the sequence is TGTGCCAGCAGCCAAGAGAGGAAGGACACTGAAGCTTTCTTT. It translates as CASSQERKDTEAFF.